Listed below are T cell receptor beta chains from one sample, sequenced in a study of blood T cell repertoires in COVID-19. Libraries were prepared by immunoSEQ multiplex PCR; TCRdb keeps only in-frame clonotypes and omits some of them. The sample lists approximately 89,000 clones; 85% to 90% were seen once. The sample consisted of peripheral blood. Source of these receptors: a woman in her 70s with acute or convalescent COVID-19. Each CDR3 is given with its conserved first and last residue. Fields, in order: V gene, J gene, CDR3 protein.

>TRBV4-3|TRBJ2-3
CASSQDGGTDTQYF
>TRBV18|TRBJ1-5
CASSREGDQPQHF
>TRBV7-2|TRBJ2-3
CASSLAGGPPDTQYF
>TRBV6-1|TRBJ1-1
CASSEFYAGKAFF
>TRBV5-1|TRBJ2-5
CASSSPEETQYF
>TRBV4-1|TRBJ1-5
CASSQEGGPSRSQHF
>TRBV29-1|TRBJ1-2
CTVSGGNYGYTF
>TRBV7-6|TRBJ2-5
CASSFQSSQYF
>TRBV5-5|TRBJ2-2
CASSSLGAGELFF
>TRBV30|TRBJ2-1
CAWSAWTGSNEQFF
>TRBV7-2|TRBJ1-1
CASSLVRAGEAFF
>TRBV7-9|TRBJ1-5
CASSLEPRQPQHF
>TRBV29-1|TRBJ1-4
CSVLLRASNEKLFF
>TRBV5-1|TRBJ1-1
CASSSSRDRGLRGTEAFF
>TRBV6-6|TRBJ2-6
CASSSAGPPQVLTF
>TRBV12-5|TRBJ2-3
CASGFHLSTDTQYF
>TRBV21-1|TRBJ2-2
CASSNGGPTKCTGELFF
>TRBV20-1|TRBJ2-4
CSASKSTATEESQYF
>TRBV6-5|TRBJ1-1
CASSLQGGGTEAFF
>TRBV11-2|TRBJ1-2
CASSLDSYYGYTF
>TRBV5-4|TRBJ1-4
CASSLGTGGGEKLFF
>TRBV19|TRBJ2-1
CASSARAEGDEQFF
>TRBV27|TRBJ1-5
CASSKGVGLNQPQHF
>TRBV7-8|TRBJ1-5
CASSPRTLGSNQPQHF
>TRBV29-1|TRBJ2-1
CSVGQPYNEQFF
>TRBV3-1/TRBV3-2|TRBJ2-2
CASSRQGNTGELFF
>TRBV19|TRBJ2-3
CASSIVYTDTQYF
>TRBV25-1|TRBJ1-4
CASSEGTVNEKLFF
>TRBV27|TRBJ2-2
CASMKSGGATGELFF
>TRBV18|TRBJ2-1
CASSRLLQEYNEQFF
>TRBV19|TRBJ2-5
CASSIGGYQETQYF
>TRBV6-5|TRBJ2-1
CASQTGGAYNEQFF
>TRBV9|TRBJ1-1
CASSARDREVNTEAFF
>TRBV10-1|TRBJ2-5
CASRCGGAETQYF
>TRBV6-1|TRBJ1-2
CASSDLQGSPLPFYGYTF
>TRBV2|TRBJ1-1
CASSPTGGAGAFF
>TRBV12-5|TRBJ2-5
CASGLLGTQPYF
>TRBV19|TRBJ2-2
CASSPGLAGGLRTGELFF
>TRBV28|TRBJ1-5
CASSLSGGRNQPQHF
>TRBV27|TRBJ1-5
CASSLSRTGYQPQHF
>TRBV6-5|TRBJ1-1
CASMGPGHQNTEAFF
>TRBV2|TRBJ1-2
CASIHRETNYGYTF
>TRBV28|TRBJ2-5
CASYRQGRQETQYF
>TRBV7-8|TRBJ2-2
CASSRTSGRYFQDTGELFF